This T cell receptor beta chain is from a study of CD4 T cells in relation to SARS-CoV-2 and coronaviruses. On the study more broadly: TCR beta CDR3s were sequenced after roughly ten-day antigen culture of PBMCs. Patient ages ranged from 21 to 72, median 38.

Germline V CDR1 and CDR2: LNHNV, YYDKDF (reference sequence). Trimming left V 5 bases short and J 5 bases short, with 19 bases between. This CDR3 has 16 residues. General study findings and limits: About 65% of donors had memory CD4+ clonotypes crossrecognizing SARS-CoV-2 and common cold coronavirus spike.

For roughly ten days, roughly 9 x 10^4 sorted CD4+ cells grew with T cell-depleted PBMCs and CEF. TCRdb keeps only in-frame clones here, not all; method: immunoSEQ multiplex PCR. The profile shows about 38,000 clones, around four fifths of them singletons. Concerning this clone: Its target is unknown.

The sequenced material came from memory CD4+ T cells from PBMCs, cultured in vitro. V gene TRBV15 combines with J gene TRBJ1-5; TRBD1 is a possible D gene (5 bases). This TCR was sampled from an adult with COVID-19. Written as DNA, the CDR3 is TGTGCCACCAGCCCAAGAATGGGGCAGGGATATCAGCCCCAGCATTTT. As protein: CATSPRMGQGYQPQHF.